Shown below are 20 T cell receptor beta chains from a single sample sequenced in a study of blood T cell repertoires in COVID-19. TCRdb's table, derived via immunoSEQ multiplex PCR, lists solely in-frame clones and lacks some. The sample includes a few hundred thousand clones, approximately 91% of them seen just once. Sequences were obtained from PBMCs or T cells enriched from blood (not recorded which). Every receptor here comes from a human donor in a cohort exposed to, infected with or recovered from COVID-19 (not recorded which). The donor label of this sample is uncertain.

J is TRBJ1-6 and V is TRBV7-2; D call uncertain. Germline CDR1 is SGHTA and CDR2 is FQGNSA. This CDR3 region has 14 residues. Trimming took 0 bases from V and 5 from J, leaving 5 bases between them. For the CDR3, the DNA is TGTGCCAGCAGCTTAGCGGCCCATAATTCACCCCTCCACTTT. Amino acids: CASSLAAHNSPLHF. Combining the CDR3 with reference TRBV7-2 and TRBJ1-6 gives the whole variable domain GAGVSQSPSNKVTEKGKDVELRCDPISGHTALYWYRQSLGQGLEFLIYFQGNSAPDKSGLPSDRFSAERTGGSVSTLTIQRTQQEDSAVYLCASSLAAHNSPLHFGNGTRLTVT.

The V and J genes are TRBV4-2 and TRBJ1-5; D call uncertain. Germline V gene sequence: CDR1 LGHNA, CDR2 YNFKEQ. The CDR3 totals 14 residues. Trimming pared 2 bases from V and 8 bases from J, leaving 13 bases between. Here the CDR3 reads CASSQMSVAEPQHF. The CDR3 DNA reads TGTGCCAGCAGCCAAATGTCGGTTGCGGAGCCCCAGCATTTT.

The J gene is TRBJ2-1, the V gene TRBV30, with a weak D call TRBD1 (6 bases). The germline V gene encodes CDR1 GTSNPN and CDR2 SVGIG (reference sequence). The CDR3 spans 16 residues. V lost 0 bases and J lost 0, with 12 bases in between. The CDR3 is CAWSVPGQYSYNEQFF. CDR3 nucleotides: TGTGCCTGGAGTGTACCCGGACAGTACTCCTACAATGAGCAGTTCTTC.

This clone appeared a single time. The chain combines TRBV5-8 with TRBJ1-6, with TRBD1 matching over 8 bases. Germline-derived CDR1 and CDR2 are SGHTS and YDEGEE. The CDR3 length is 17 residues. V shed 5 bases, J shed 10 bases, and the junction held 17 bases outside the gene matches. The CDR3 spells CASRNRGRQGGRSPLHF. The CDR3 nucleotides are TGTGCCAGCAGAAACAGGGGGAGACAGGGAGGTCGCTCACCCCTCCACTTT. The full variable domain, in which reference TRBV5-8 and TRBJ1-6 provide the parts outside the CDR3, is EAGVTQSPTHLIKTRGQQATLRCSPISGHTSVYWYQQALGLGLQFLLWYDEGEERNRGNFPPRFSGRQFPNYSSELNVNALELEDSALYLCASRNRGRQGGRSPLHFGNGTRLTVT.

The J gene is TRBJ1-1, the V gene TRBV4-1, with D maybe TRBD1 (5 bases). This CDR3 region has 15 residues. Germline-derived CDR1 and CDR2 are MGHRA and YSYEKL. Trimming removed 4 bases from V and 0 bases from J, with 12 bases in between. The CDR3 reads CASSRGGGMNTEAFF. For the CDR3, the DNA is TGCGCCAGCAGCCGCGGGGGGGGTATGAACACTGAAGCTTTCTTT.

V is TRBV19 and J is TRBJ1-1, with D hard to call. The CDR3 is 11 amino acids. CDR1 LNHDA and CDR2 SQIVND come from the germline V gene (reference sequence). Trimming pared 10 bases from V and 2 bases from J, leaving 8 bases between. The chain's CDR3 is CATTLNTEAFF. CDR3 DNA sequence: TGTGCCACCACCCTAAACACTGAAGCTTTCTTT.

V gene TRBV3-1 (or the pseudogene TRBV3-2) combines with J gene TRBJ2-7; possible D gene TRBD2, 5 bases. Trimming shortened V by 1 base and J by 7 bases, and 11 bases separated the two germline ends. CDR3 length: 13 residues. Germline-derived CDR1 and CDR2 are LGHDT and YNNKEL (reference sequence). The CDR3 reads CASSQAPGGEQYF. The DNA for the CDR3 is TGTGCCAGCAGCCAAGCCCCTGGCGGGGAGCAGTACTTC.

The rearrangement links TRBV5-1 to TRBJ1-2, with 7 bases matching TRBD1. V lost 4 bases and J lost 2; bases outside the gene matches: 8. The CDR3 covers 15 residues. Germline V gene lookup returns CDR1 SGHRS and CDR2 YFSETQ. The CDR3 DNA sequence: TGCGCCAGCAGCCCGGCGGGACAGATGAACTATGGCTACACCTTC. Its translation: CASSPAGQMNYGYTF.

About this clone: The same CDR3 arises from other DNA sequences in this sample as well. The gene calls are TRBV30 and TRBJ2-5; tentatively, D is TRBD2 (6 bases). Germline-derived CDR1 and CDR2 are GTSNPN and SVGIG (reference sequence). V was pared by 3 bases and J by 4 bases, with 12 bases between. The CDR3 extends over 13 amino acids. CDR3 in DNA: TGTGCCTGGAGCTTGGCCGGGGGAGAGACCCAGTACTTC. Encoded protein: CAWSLAGGETQYF.

The chain joins TRBV7-9 to TRBJ2-1; D unresolved. The CDR3 is 12 residues long. V gave up 5 bases and J gave up 7 bases, with 9 bases separating them. The germline V gene has CDR1 SEHNR and CDR2 FQNEAQ (reference sequence). CDR3 in amino acids: CASSPDQNEQFF. As DNA, the CDR3 is TGTGCCAGCAGCCCCGATCAGAATGAGCAGTTCTTC.

This sequence joins TRBV5-1 and TRBJ1-4, with 9 nucleotides matching TRBD1. Germline-derived CDR1 and CDR2 are SGHRS and YFSETQ. CDR3 length: 17 residues. J lost 5 bases, V lost 4 bases, and 12 bases had no gene match. The CDR3 coding sequence is TGCGCCAGCAGCCCCGGGACAGGGTCCAGGGGGAATGAAAAACTGTTTTTT. It yields the protein CASSPGTGSRGNEKLFF. Supplemented by reference TRBV5-1 and TRBJ1-4, the full variable domain reads KAGVTQTPRYLIKTRGQQVTLSCSPISGHRSVSWYQQTPGQGLQFLFEYFSETQRNKGNFPGRFSGRQFSNSRSEMNVSTLELGDSALYLCASSPGTGSRGNEKLFFGSGTQLSVL.

This sequence joins TRBV6-2 or TRBV6-3 and TRBJ2-1; possible D gene TRBD2, 7 bases. The CDR3 has 15 residues. Germline loops: CDR1 MNHEY, CDR2 SVGEGT. V was cut by 1 base and J by 7 bases, with 14 bases left in between. The CDR3 reads CASSYWGGRPNEQFF. CDR3 bases: TGTGCCAGCAGTTACTGGGGGGGGCGGCCTAATGAGCAGTTCTTC.

The chain combines TRBV6-5 with TRBJ1-6; D remains unclear. The CDR3 is 13 residues long. CDR1 is MNHEY, CDR2 SVGAGI, per germline. With 8 bases removed from V and 7 bases from J, the gap between germline ends came to 12 bases. The CDR3 loop reads CASSKEKNSPLHF. The CDR3 DNA is TGTGCCAGCTCAAAGGAGAAGAATTCACCCCTCCACTTT.

This rearrangement joins TRBV4-1 to TRBJ2-7; D might be TRBD2 (7 bases). Germline V gene lookup returns CDR1 MGHRA and CDR2 YSYEKL. Trimming pared 2 bases from V and 2 bases from J, leaving 16 bases between. The CDR3 spans 16 residues. Here the CDR3 DNA reads TGCGCCAGCAGCCAATGGGGGAGGGGGAATCCCTACGAGCAGTACTTC. Translated: CASSQWGRGNPYEQYF.

The rearrangement uses TRBV3-1 (or the pseudogene TRBV3-2) and TRBJ2-1, with 10 nucleotides matching TRBD2. The CDR3 spans 17 residues. The germline V gene encodes CDR1 LGHDT and CDR2 YNNKEL (reference sequence). With V trimmed by 2 bases and J by 3 bases, 7 bases remained unmatched. The CDR3 here is CASSQQRASGGYNEQFF. The CDR3, as DNA: TGTGCCAGCAGCCAACAACGGGCTAGCGGGGGCTACAATGAGCAGTTCTTC.

The genes are TRBV7-9 and TRBJ2-3; weak D call: TRBD2 (6 bases). The CDR3 consists of 15 residues. Per the germline V gene, CDR1 is SEHNR and CDR2 is FQNEAQ (reference sequence). V dropped 5 bases and J dropped 0 bases, with 12 bases sitting between them. For the CDR3, the DNA is TGTGCCAGCAGCGTAGACGGGGGAAGCACAGATACGCAGTATTTT. Protein: CASSVDGGSTDTQYF. Using reference TRBV7-9 and TRBJ2-3 for the parts outside the CDR3, the full variable domain is DTGVSQNPRHKITKRGQNVTFRCDPISEHNRLYWYRQTLGQGPEFLTYFQNEAQLEKSRLLSDRFSAERPKGSFSTLEIQRTEQGDSAMYLCASSVDGGSTDTQYFGPGTRLTVL.

This clone was picked up one time. This CDR3 is CASSIGIQGAHGYTF. The CDR3 DNA sequence: TGTGCCAGTAGTATAGGAATACAGGGGGCGCATGGCTACACCTTC. This chain uses TRBV19 with TRBJ1-2; TRBD1 aligns across 9 bases. V shed 1 base, J shed 6 bases, and the junction held 6 bases outside the gene matches. The CDR3 covers 15 residues. Germline CDR1 is LNHDA and CDR2 is SQIVND (reference sequence).

This chain joins TRBV19 and TRBJ1-5; 7 bases fit TRBD1. In germline, CDR1 is LNHDA, CDR2 SQIVND (reference sequence). The CDR3 has 14 amino acids. J gave up 6 bases and V 1 base, and 3 bases lay outside the gene matches. CDR3 region: CASSIGNRGQPQHF. CDR3 DNA: TGTGCCAGTAGTATAGGCAACAGGGGTCAGCCCCAGCATTTT.

V usage is TRBV19 and J usage is TRBJ2-4, with 9 bases matching TRBD1. CDR1 and CDR2 from the germline V gene are LNHDA and SQIVND (reference sequence). The CDR3 runs to 13 residues. J lost 3 bases, V lost 9 bases, and 3 bases had no gene match. CDR3 sequence: CASGQGSKNIQYF. In nucleotides, the CDR3 is TGTGCCAGCGGACAGGGGAGCAAAAACATTCAGTACTTC.

This clone has just one count. The rearrangement links TRBV5-6 to TRBJ2-7, with D tentatively TRBD2 (7 bases). CDR1 SGHDT and CDR2 YYEEEE come from the germline V gene. Trimming stripped 4 bases from V and 6 bases from J, with 17 bases between. The CDR3 is 14 amino acids. CDR3 DNA sequence: TGTGCCAGCAGCGAAAGGGGGGGTTGGAGCGAGCAGTACTTC. Translated: CASSERGGWSEQYF.